This T cell receptor (beta chain) was obtained from a study of regulatory T cells in long-lasting Graves disease. This clonotype occurred a few times. A much larger clone lies a single base off, so this may be a read error. Trimming removed 4 bases from V and 3 bases from J; junction bases left unmatched: 7. The CDR3 is 15 amino acids. In germline, CDR1 is SGHAT, CDR2 FQNNGV. iRepertoire HTBI primers and Arm-PCR of CDR3 regions built TCR beta libraries. Via MiXCR, TCRdb re-called the multiplex PCR reads, giving one row per CDR3 protein. The data contain hundreds of thousands of distinct CDR3 sequences, about 14% of them singletons. Time point meaning: newly diagnosed GD, antithyroid drugs for less than 3 months. There was RNA extracted from PBMCs, and the TCR library was made from it. These data also formed part of another study, on T cells in Graves' hyperthyroidism and ophthalmopathy.

This TCR came from a man aged 25-45 years with Graves disease. This sequence joins TRBV11-2 and TRBJ1-2; the match to TRBD1 covers 8 bases. Sequenced here: peripheral blood mononuclear cells (PBMCs), sampled at new diagnosis, from a patient treated with antithyroid drugs. The CDR3 coding sequence is TGTGCCAGCAGCTATGACAGGGGTCCTGACTATGGCTACACCTTC. The encoded protein is CASSYDRGPDYGYTF.